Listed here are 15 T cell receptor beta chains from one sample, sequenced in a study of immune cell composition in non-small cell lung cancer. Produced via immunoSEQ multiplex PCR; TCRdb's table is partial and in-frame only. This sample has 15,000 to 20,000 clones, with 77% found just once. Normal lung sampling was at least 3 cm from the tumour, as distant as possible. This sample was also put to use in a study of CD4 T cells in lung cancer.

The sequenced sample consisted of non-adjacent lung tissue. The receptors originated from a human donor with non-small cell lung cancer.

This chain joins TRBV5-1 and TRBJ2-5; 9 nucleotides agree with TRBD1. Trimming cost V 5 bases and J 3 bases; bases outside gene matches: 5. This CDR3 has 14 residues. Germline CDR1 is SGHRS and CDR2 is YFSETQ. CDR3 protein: CASRLRTGEETQYF. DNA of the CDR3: TGCGCCAGCAGATTAAGGACAGGGGAAGAGACCCAGTACTTC.

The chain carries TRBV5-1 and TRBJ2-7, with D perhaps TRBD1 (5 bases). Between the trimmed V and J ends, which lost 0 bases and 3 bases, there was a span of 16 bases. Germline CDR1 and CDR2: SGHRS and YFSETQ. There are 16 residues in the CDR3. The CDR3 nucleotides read TGCGCCAGCAGCTTGGCCTCCCGGCAGGGCAGCTACGAGCAGTACTTC. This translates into CASSLASRQGSYEQYF. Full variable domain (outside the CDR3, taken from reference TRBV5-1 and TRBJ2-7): KAGVTQTPRYLIKTRGQQVTLSCSPISGHRSVSWYQQTPGQGLQFLFEYFSETQRNKGNFPGRFSGRQFSNSRSEMNVSTLELGDSALYLCASSLASRQGSYEQYFGPGTRLTVT.

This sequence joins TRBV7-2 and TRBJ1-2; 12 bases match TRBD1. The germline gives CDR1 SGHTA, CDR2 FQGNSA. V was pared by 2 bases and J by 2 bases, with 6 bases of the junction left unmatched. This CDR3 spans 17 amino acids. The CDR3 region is CASSLSGTGGWNYGYTF. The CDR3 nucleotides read TGTGCCAGCAGCTTAAGTGGGACAGGGGGCTGGAACTATGGCTACACCTTC.

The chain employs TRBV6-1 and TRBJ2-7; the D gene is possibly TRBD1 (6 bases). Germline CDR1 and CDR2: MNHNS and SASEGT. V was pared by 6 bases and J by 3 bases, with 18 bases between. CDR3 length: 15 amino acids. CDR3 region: CASSQGFPLVYEQYF. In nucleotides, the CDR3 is TGTGCCAGCAGCCAGGGGTTCCCCCTGGTCTACGAGCAGTACTTC.

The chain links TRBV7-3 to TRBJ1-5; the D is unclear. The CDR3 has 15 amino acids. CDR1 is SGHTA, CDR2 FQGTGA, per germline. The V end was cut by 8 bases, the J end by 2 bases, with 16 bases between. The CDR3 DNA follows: TGTGCCAGCTCTTCAACCGCAGCAGGCAATCAGCCCCAGCATTTT. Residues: CASSSTAAGNQPQHF.

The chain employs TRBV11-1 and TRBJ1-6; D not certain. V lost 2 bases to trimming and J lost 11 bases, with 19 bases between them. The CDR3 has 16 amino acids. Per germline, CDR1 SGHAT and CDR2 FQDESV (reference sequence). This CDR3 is CASSLTDVGLSTPLHF. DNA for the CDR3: TGTGCCAGCAGCTTAACTGATGTAGGGTTGTCGACACCCCTCCACTTT.

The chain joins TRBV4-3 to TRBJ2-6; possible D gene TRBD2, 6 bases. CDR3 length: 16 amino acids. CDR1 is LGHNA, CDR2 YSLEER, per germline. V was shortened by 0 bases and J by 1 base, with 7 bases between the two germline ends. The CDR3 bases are TGCGCCAGCAGCCAAGACGCGGGGTCTGGGGCCAACGTCCTGACTTTC. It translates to CASSQDAGSGANVLTF.

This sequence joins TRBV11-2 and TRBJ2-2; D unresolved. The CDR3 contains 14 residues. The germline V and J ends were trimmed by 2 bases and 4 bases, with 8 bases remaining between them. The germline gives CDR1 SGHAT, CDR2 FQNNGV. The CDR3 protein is CASSLSQSTGELFF. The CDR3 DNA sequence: TGTGCCAGCAGCTTATCTCAGAGCACCGGGGAGCTGTTTTTT. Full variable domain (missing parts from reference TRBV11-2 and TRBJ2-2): EAGVAQSPRYKIIEKRQSVAFWCNPISGHATLYWYQQILGQGPKLLIQFQNNGVVDDSQLPKDRFSAERLKGVDSTLKIQPAKLEDSAVYLCASSLSQSTGELFFGEGSRLTVL.

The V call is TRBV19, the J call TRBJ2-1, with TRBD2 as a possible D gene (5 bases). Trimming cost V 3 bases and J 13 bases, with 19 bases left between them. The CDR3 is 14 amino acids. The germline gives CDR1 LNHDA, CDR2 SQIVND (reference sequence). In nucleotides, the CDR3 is TGTGCCAGTAGTATTGGGCTAGCCCACACGGTTCAGTTCTTC. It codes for CASSIGLAHTVQFF. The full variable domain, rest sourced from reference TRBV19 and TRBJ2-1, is DGGITQSPKYLFRKEGQNVTLSCEQNLNHDAMYWYRQDPGQGLRLIYYSQIVNDFQKGDIAEGYSVSREKKESFPLTVTSAQKNPTAFYLCASSIGLAHTVQFFGPGTRLTVL.

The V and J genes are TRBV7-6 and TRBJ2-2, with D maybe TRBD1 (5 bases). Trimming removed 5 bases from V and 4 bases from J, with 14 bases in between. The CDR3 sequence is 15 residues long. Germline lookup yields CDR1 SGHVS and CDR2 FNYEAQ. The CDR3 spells CASSRDQGGTGELFF. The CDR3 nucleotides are TGTGCCAGCAGCCGCGACCAGGGCGGCACCGGGGAGCTGTTTTTT.

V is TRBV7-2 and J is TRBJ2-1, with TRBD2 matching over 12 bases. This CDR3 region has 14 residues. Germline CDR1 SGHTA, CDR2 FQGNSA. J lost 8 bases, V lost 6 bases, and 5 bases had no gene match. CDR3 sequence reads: CASRLAGGLYEQFF. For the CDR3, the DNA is TGTGCCAGCAGGCTAGCGGGGGGGTTGTATGAGCAGTTCTTC.

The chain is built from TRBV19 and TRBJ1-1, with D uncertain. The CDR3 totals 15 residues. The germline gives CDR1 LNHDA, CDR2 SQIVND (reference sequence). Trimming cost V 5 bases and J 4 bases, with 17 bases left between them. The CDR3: CASSPRGRSGTEAFF. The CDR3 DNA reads TGTGCCAGTAGTCCTCGAGGACGCTCGGGCACTGAAGCTTTCTTT.

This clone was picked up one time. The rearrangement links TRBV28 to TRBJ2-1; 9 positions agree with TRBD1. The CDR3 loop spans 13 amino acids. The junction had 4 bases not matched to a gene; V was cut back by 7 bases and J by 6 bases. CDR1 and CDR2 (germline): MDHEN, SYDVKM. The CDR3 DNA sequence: TGTGCCAGCATCACAGGGGGCGTCAATGAGCAGTTCTTC. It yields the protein CASITGGVNEQFF.

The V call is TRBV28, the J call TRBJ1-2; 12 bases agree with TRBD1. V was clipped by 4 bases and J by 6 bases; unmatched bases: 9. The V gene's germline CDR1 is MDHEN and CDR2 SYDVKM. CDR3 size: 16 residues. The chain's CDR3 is CASSSGTGGSLDGYTF. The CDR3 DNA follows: TGTGCCAGCAGTTCCGGGACAGGGGGCAGTCTGGATGGCTACACCTTC.

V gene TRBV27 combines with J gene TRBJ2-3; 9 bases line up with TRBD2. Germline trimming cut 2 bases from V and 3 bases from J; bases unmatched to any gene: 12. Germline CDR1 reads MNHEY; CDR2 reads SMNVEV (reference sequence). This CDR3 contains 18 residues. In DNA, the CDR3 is TGTGCCAGCAGTTTAGGACCCGGCCAGCGGGGGGTTACAGATACGCAGTATTTT. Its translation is CASSLGPGQRGVTDTQYF.